This T cell receptor beta chain was observed in a study of STAT5B mutations in CD4+ large granular lymphocyte leukemia. General study findings and limits: Approximately 25% of private leukemic clonotypes occurred rarely in other patients' non-leukemic repertoires.

Method: immunoSEQ multiplex PCR; TCRdb's copy keeps in-frame clones and lacks some. The data contain tens of thousands of clones, 69% of them singletons. Details on this clone: Antigen unknown.

Deletions cut 0 bases from V and 4 bases from J, with 13 bases between. The length of the CDR3 is 15 residues. CDR1 is SGHRS, CDR2 YFSETQ, per germline. This TCR was sampled from a human donor in good health. The gene calls are TRBV5-1 and TRBJ1-2, with D maybe TRBD1 (6 bases). Sequenced material: CD4+ T cells from blood buffy coats. This chain's CDR3 is CASSLGLGTLYGYTF. The CDR3 region has the DNA TGCGCCAGCAGCTTGGGCCTCGGGACACTCTATGGCTACACCTTC.